The rows below give T cell receptor beta chains drawn from one sample of a study of shared clonotypes between healthy human individuals. TCRdb's copy holds only in-frame clones and misses some; the assay was immunoSEQ multiplex PCR. The table lists over 850,000 clones, more than 75% of them singletons. Material for sequencing was memory CD4+ T cells from PBMCs. These receptors came from a man between 18 and 29 years old in good health. Some clones in this sample may be carry-over from other donors' samples. CDR3s include the opening cysteine and the closing phenylalanine or tryptophan. D genes are given only for firm matches. Where a row states a size, it is once, few, many or the class of an expanded clone; other rows omit it.

clone_size d_call j_call v_call cdr3_aa cdr3_nt
. . TRBJ1-4 TRBV6-5 CASRGPGTNEKLFF TGTGCCAGCAGGGGACCGGGCACTAATGAAAAACTGTTTTTT
few TRBD1 TRBJ1-3 TRBV4-1 CASSQAPPDRSLRNTIYF TGCGCCAGCAGCCAAGCCCCCCCGGACAGGTCTCTTCGTAACACCATATATTTT
. TRBD2 TRBJ2-1 TRBV7-8 CASSRTSGNYNEQFF TGTGCCAGCAGCCGGACTAGCGGGAATTACAATGAGCAGTTCTTC
. TRBD1 TRBJ2-5 TRBV5-1 CASSGTGVGETQYF TGCGCCAGCAGCGGGACAGGGGTGGGAGAGACCCAGTACTTC
. TRBD1 TRBJ2-5 TRBV7-8 CASSIRQGMETQYF TGTGCCAGCAGCATTCGACAGGGGATGGAGACCCAGTACTTC
. . TRBJ2-2 TRBV27 CASSFLIGGTGELFF TGTGCCAGCAGTTTCTTGATTGGGGGGACCGGGGAGCTGTTTTTT
. . TRBJ2-3 TRBV18 CASSPSRQLPDTQYF TGTGCCAGCTCACCCTCGCGACAACTCCCAGATACGCAGTATTTT
. TRBD1 TRBJ2-5 TRBV28 CASSLGQGSGETQYF TGTGCCAGCAGTTTGGGACAGGGATCAGGGGAGACCCAGTACTTC
few . TRBJ2-1 TRBV7-9 CASSSPGTRINEQFF TGTGCCAGCAGCTCCCCCGGGACTCGGATCAATGAGCAGTTCTTC
. . TRBJ1-2 TRBV9 CASSVVFNYGYTF TGTGCCAGCAGCGTAGTGTTTAACTATGGCTACACCTTC
few TRBD2 TRBJ2-7 TRBV11-2 CASSHPRLAGPYEQYF TGTGCCAGCAGCCACCCCAGACTAGCGGGACCCTACGAGCAGTACTTC
. . TRBJ2-7 TRBV10-3 CAISEQAYEQYF TGTGCCATCAGTGAACAGGCCTACGAGCAGTACTTC
. TRBD2 TRBJ2-5 TRBV6-5 CASSSRGTSGRETQYF TGTGCCAGCAGTTCGCGGGGGACTAGCGGGAGAGAGACCCAGTACTTC
. TRBD2 TRBJ2-1 TRBV5-1 CASSFPGLGDNEQFF TGCGCCAGCAGCTTCCCGGGACTAGGCGACAATGAGCAGTTCTTC
. . TRBJ2-3 TRBV7-9 CASSPLGGSTDTQYF TGTGCCAGCAGCCCCCTGGGCGGGAGCACAGATACGCAGTATTTT
. . TRBJ1-4 TRBV28 CASSTQGATNEKLFF TGTGCCAGCAGTACGCAGGGTGCAACTAATGAAAAACTGTTTTTT
many . TRBJ1-5 TRBV19 CASSMGRGRHQPQHF TGTGCCAGTAGTATGGGCAGGGGCCGTCATCAGCCCCAGCATTTT
many . TRBJ1-2 TRBV27 CASTSGTPTLNTF TGTGCCAGCACGTCAGGGACACCCACTTTGAACACCTTC
once . TRBJ1-6 TRBV5-1 CASSSQNSPLHF TGCGCCAGCAGCTCCCAGAATTCACCCCTCCACTTT
few TRBD1 TRBJ1-1 TRBV29-1 CSGRQGLNTEAFF TGCAGCGGTCGACAGGGCTTGAACACTGAAGCTTTCTTT
few TRBD2 TRBJ2-3 TRBV5-1 CASSWWTSGRASDTQYF TGCGCCAGCAGCTGGTGGACTAGCGGGAGGGCCAGCGATACGCAGTATTTT
once . TRBJ2-5 TRBV30 CAWSVRETQYF TGTGCCTGGAGCGTCCGAGAGACCCAGTACTTC
. . TRBJ1-2 TRBV6-5 CASSLDGNYGYTF TGTGCCAGCAGTTTGGATGGGAACTATGGCTACACCTTC